This is a list of T cell receptor beta chains from one sample in a study of PD-1 blockade in classical Hodgkin lymphoma. TCRdb's copy holds only in-frame clones and misses some; the assay was immunoSEQ multiplex PCR. The table shows some 84,000 clones, with around 90% occurring only once. The sample consisted of peripheral blood mononuclear cells (PBMCs), taken at baseline. Receptors were obtained from a human donor with classical Hodgkin lymphoma. The CDR3 runs from the conserved cysteine through the conserved F or W. Fields, in order: V gene, J gene, clone size, D gene, CDR3 protein, CDR3 DNA. D genes are given only for firm matches. Expanded clones are given a class, and other clones once, few, many or no size at all.

TRBV10-2,TRBJ1-5,.,.,CASSEKTGAGNQPQHF,TGCGCCAGCAGTGAGAAAACAGGCGCAGGCAATCAGCCCCAGCATTTT
TRBV10-1,TRBJ2-5,once,TRBD2,CASSPGTSGRTETQYF,TGCGCCAGCAGCCCCGGGACTAGCGGGAGAACAGAGACCCAGTACTTC
TRBV4-3,TRBJ1-4,.,TRBD1,CASKWERQGSNEKLFF,TGCGCCAGTAAATGGGAAAGACAGGGGTCTAATGAAAAACTGTTTTTT
TRBV9,TRBJ2-5,.,.,CASSVDPQETQYF,TGTGCCAGCAGCGTAGACCCCCAAGAGACCCAGTACTTC
TRBV28,TRBJ1-2,.,.,CASSPDGNYGYTF,TGTGCCAGCTCTCCGGACGGAAACTATGGCTACACCTTC
TRBV6-4,TRBJ1-2,.,.,CASSDGSYGYTF,TGTGCCAGCAGTGACGGGTCCTATGGCTACACCTTC
TRBV28,TRBJ2-1,.,TRBD2,CASSSGLASQFF,TGTGCCAGCAGTTCCGGACTAGCGAGCCAGTTCTTC
TRBV28,TRBJ1-5,.,.,CASSFGRQPQHF,TGTGCCAGCAGTTTCGGTAGGCAGCCCCAGCATTTT
TRBV7-2,TRBJ2-7,.,TRBD1,CASSSLQGALYF,TGTGCCAGCAGCTCCTTACAGGGGGCGCTGTACTTC
TRBV19,TRBJ2-7,.,.,CASSKGTVSYEQYF,TGTGCCAGTAGTAAAGGGACGGTATCCTACGAGCAGTACTTC
TRBV9,TRBJ1-4,.,.,CASSVGGATNEKLFF,TGTGCCAGCAGCGTAGGGGGGGCAACTAATGAAAAACTGTTTTTT
TRBV19,TRBJ2-1,.,.,CASSIDGRNEQFF,TGTGCCAGTAGTATAGATGGGAGGAATGAGCAGTTCTTC
TRBV19,TRBJ1-5,.,TRBD1,CASSGQGALDQPQHF,TGTGCCAGTTCGGGGCAGGGGGCGTTGGATCAGCCCCAGCATTTT
TRBV28,TRBJ1-1,.,.,CASSLSGANTEAFF,TGTGCCAGCAGTCTGTCAGGGGCGAACACTGAAGCTTTCTTT
TRBV28,TRBJ1-5,once,.,CASRWDGNSNQPQHF,TGTGCCAGCAGATGGGACGGGAATAGCAATCAGCCCCAGCATTTT
TRBV15,TRBJ1-5,.,.,CATSRESNQPQHF,TGTGCCACCAGCAGAGAGAGCAATCAGCCCCAGCATTTT
TRBV5-1,TRBJ1-2,once,TRBD1,CASSTRQGPTYGYTF,TGCGCCAGCAGCACCCGACAGGGACCCACCTATGGCTACACCTTC
TRBV11-2,TRBJ2-7,.,TRBD1,CASSLAGGLGDYEQYF,TGTGCCAGCAGCTTAGCAGGGGGATTGGGTGACTACGAGCAGTACTTC
TRBV9,TRBJ2-7,few,.,CASSYSSDSYEQYF,TGTGCCAGCAGCTACTCTTCAGATTCCTACGAGCAGTACTTC
TRBV18,TRBJ2-7,.,.,CASSPRVIYEQYF,TGTGCCAGCTCACCCAGGGTAATCTACGAGCAGTACTTC
TRBV11-2,TRBJ2-4,once,.,CASSLAGAKNIQYF,TGTGCCAGCAGCTTAGCAGGCGCCAAAAACATTCAGTACTTC
TRBV19,TRBJ2-5,.,.,CASSTLRGTQYF,TGTGCCAGTAGTACCCTAAGGGGGACCCAGTACTTC
TRBV18,TRBJ2-3,.,.,CASSPVRQSGADTQYF,TGTGCCAGCTCACCAGTCAGACAGTCAGGTGCAGATACGCAGTATTTT
TRBV5-1,TRBJ2-1,.,TRBD2,CASKRQGLAGGPYNEQFF,TGCGCCAGTAAGAGGCAGGGACTAGCGGGAGGGCCTTACAATGAGCAGTTCTTC
TRBV2,TRBJ2-1,.,TRBD1,CASSTGGRNNEQFF,TGTGCCAGCAGTACAGGGGGCCGGAACAATGAGCAGTTCTTC
TRBV5-6,TRBJ2-5,.,TRBD1,CASSRGQGAIEETQYF,TGTGCCAGCAGCCGAGGACAGGGGGCGATTGAGGAGACCCAGTACTTC
TRBV10-3,TRBJ1-4,.,.,CAISEDLRNNEKLFF,TGTGCCATCAGTGAGGATTTACGGAATAATGAAAAACTGTTTTTT
TRBV30,TRBJ2-2,.,.,CAWRAQGNTGELFF,TGTGCCTGGAGAGCGCAGGGTAACACCGGGGAGCTGTTTTTT
TRBV6-6,TRBJ2-5,.,TRBD2,CASSYSRREGETQYF,TGTGCCAGCAGTTACTCAAGGCGGGAGGGGGAGACCCAGTACTTC
TRBV29-1,TRBJ1-1,.,.,CSVANTEAFF,TGCAGCGTCGCGAACACTGAAGCTTTCTTT
TRBV5-4,TRBJ2-3,few,.,CASSLRRTDTQYF,TGTGCCAGCAGCTTGCGCAGAACAGATACGCAGTATTTT
TRBV7-6,TRBJ1-4,.,TRBD1,CASSLAGTGEEKLFF,TGTGCCAGCAGCTTAGCCGGGACAGGGGAAGAAAAACTGTTTTTT
TRBV7-2,TRBJ2-5,.,TRBD1,CASRLTGAGKETQYF,TGTGCCAGCAGACTGACAGGGGCGGGGAAAGAGACCCAGTACTTC
TRBV27,TRBJ2-7,.,.,CASSREGFYEQYF,TGTGCCAGCAGCCGCGAGGGATTCTACGAGCAGTACTTC
TRBV27,TRBJ2-2,.,TRBD2,CASSLVLAGGRAGELFF,TGTGCCAGCAGTTTAGTACTAGCGGGAGGTCGCGCCGGGGAGCTGTTTTTT
TRBV5-1,TRBJ2-7,.,TRBD2,CASSSPLAGLEEQYF,TGCGCCAGCAGCTCCCCCCTAGCGGGATTAGAGGAGCAGTACTTC
TRBV5-1,TRBJ2-2,.,TRBD1,CASSQRDRGSGELFF,TGCGCCAGCAGCCAGAGAGACAGGGGGAGCGGGGAGCTGTTTTTT
TRBV5-6,TRBJ1-2,.,.,CASSLGSGFGYTF,TGTGCCAGCAGCTTGGGGTCAGGGTTTGGCTACACCTTC
TRBV28,TRBJ1-5,.,.,CASSLAVINQPQHF,TGTGCCAGCAGTTTAGCAGTGATCAATCAGCCCCAGCATTTT
TRBV7-9,TRBJ2-3,.,TRBD1,CASSSTGPDTQYF,TGTGCCAGCAGCTCGACAGGGCCAGATACGCAGTATTTT
TRBV14,TRBJ2-1,.,.,CASSPYRVYNEQFF,TGTGCCAGCAGCCCCTACAGGGTATACAATGAGCAGTTCTTC
TRBV19,TRBJ1-5,.,TRBD1,CASSVGGLGQPQHF,TGTGCCAGTAGTGTAGGGGGCCTCGGTCAGCCCCAGCATTTT
TRBV10-3,TRBJ2-1,.,TRBD2,CAISESSGRPNGEQFF,TGTGCCATCAGTGAGTCGAGCGGGAGACCCAACGGTGAGCAGTTCTTC
TRBV7-6,TRBJ1-4,.,.,CASSLGLATQGEKLFF,TGTGCCAGCAGCCTAGGTTTAGCCACCCAGGGTGAAAAACTGTTTTTT
TRBV7-2,TRBJ2-1,.,.,CASSLIWGGSYNEQFF,TGTGCCAGCAGCCTGATTTGGGGAGGCTCCTACAATGAGCAGTTCTTC
TRBV30,TRBJ1-5,.,.,CAWSTIGERGVINQPQHF,TGTGCCTGGAGTACAATTGGAGAACGGGGGGTTATCAATCAGCCCCAGCATTTT
TRBV19,TRBJ2-7,.,TRBD1,CASSPRTGLYEQYF,TGTGCCAGTAGTCCCAGGACAGGGCTCTACGAGCAGTACTTC
TRBV28,TRBJ2-6,.,.,CASSLRGTSSGANVLTF,TGTGCCAGCAGCCTCAGGGGAACTTCCTCTGGGGCCAACGTCCTGACTTTC
TRBV19,TRBJ2-1,.,TRBD2,CASREIDWGLAGASRDDEQFF,TGTGCCAGTAGAGAAATAGACTGGGGACTAGCGGGAGCGTCCCGTGATGATGAGCAGTTCTTC
TRBV6-6,TRBJ2-3,.,.,CASSYSPRATDTQYF,TGTGCCAGCAGTTACAGCCCGAGGGCGACAGATACGCAGTATTTT
TRBV7-2,TRBJ2-5,.,TRBD2,CASSLLLAGGVKETQYF,TGTGCCAGCAGCTTGTTACTAGCGGGAGGGGTAAAAGAGACCCAGTACTTC
TRBV19,TRBJ1-2,once,.,CASKPIAAPADAYGYTF,TGTGCCAGTAAACCCATCGCGGCGCCCGCTGATGCCTATGGCTACACCTTC
TRBV27,TRBJ2-1,.,TRBD2,CASSPLTGGDNEQFF,TGTGCCAGCAGTCCCCTGACGGGAGGGGACAATGAGCAGTTCTTC
TRBV19,TRBJ1-5,.,.,CASSTRTSNQPQHF,TGTGCCAGTAGTACCAGGACTAGCAATCAGCCCCAGCATTTT
TRBV28,TRBJ2-7,few,.,CASSVDSFLRSSYEQYF,TGTGCCAGCAGTGTGGACAGCTTCCTACGATCCTCCTACGAGCAGTACTTC
TRBV7-2,TRBJ2-7,.,TRBD1,CASSDRDRVAYEQYF,TGTGCCAGCAGCGACCGGGACAGGGTCGCCTACGAGCAGTACTTC
TRBV27,TRBJ2-1,once,TRBD2,CASRASGSRDEQFF,TGTGCCAGCAGGGCTAGCGGGAGTAGAGATGAGCAGTTCTTC
TRBV5-1,TRBJ2-1,.,.,CASSFLGGTRYNEQFF,TGCGCCAGCAGCTTTTTGGGTGGGACACGCTACAATGAGCAGTTCTTC
TRBV28,TRBJ2-3,.,.,CATTTAPTDTQYF,TGTGCCACCACGACAGCTCCCACAGATACGCAGTATTTT